This T cell receptor (beta chain) derives from a study of regulatory and conventional T cells in RAG deficiency. Clones were read by immunoSEQ multiplex PCR, and TCRdb kept only the in-frame ones, dropping some. The sample lists roughly 20,000 clones, roughly 87% occurring once. Regulatory T cells were sorted from blood as CD4+ CD25-high CD127-low cells. Trimming removed 4 bases from V and 7 bases from J; junction bases left unmatched: 9. CDR1 is SGDLS and CDR2 is YYNGEE in the germline V gene. This CDR3 is 15 amino acids long. In the case of this clone: Its antigen is unknown.

Study findings and constraints: RAG-deficient patients showed markedly lower Shannon entropy and higher Simpson indices than control T-cell subsets.

This sample was also put to use in a study of regulatory T cells. That study reports: Primers: 52 TRBV forward and 13 TRBJ reverse.

The chain combines TRBV9 with TRBJ2-4, with 9 bases aligning to TRBD1. This clonotype was obtained from a human donor in good health. Sequencing used Tregs sorted from blood. The DNA of the CDR3 is TGTGCCAGCAGCCCCAAGGGGACAGGGTTCAACATTCAGTACTTC. Translated: CASSPKGTGFNIQYF.